This is a list of T cell receptor beta chains from one sample in a study of CD8 T cells in ankylosing spondylitis. Each CDR3 protein gets one entry after TCRdb re-called the 5' RACE reads with MiXCR. The sample shows nearly 250,000 distinct CDR3 sequences, roughly 32% of them seen only once. Material for sequencing was blood, either unsorted or a sorted T cell fraction (not recorded which). Source of these receptors: a male donor with ankylosing spondylitis or in good health (not recorded which). Each CDR3 is given with its conserved first and last residue. Fields, in order: J gene, V gene, D gene, clone size, CDR3 protein, CDR3 DNA. A D gene is named only where the DNA matches it firmly. Expanded clones are given a class, and other clones once, few, many or no size at all.

TRBJ2-3 | TRBV9 | . | few | CASSVAWGTDTQYF | TGTGCCAGCAGCGTAGCGTGGGGAACAGATACGCAGTATTTT
TRBJ1-4 | TRBV5-6 | . | . | CASTSTGENPTNEKLFF | TGTGCCAGCACCTCTACCGGGGAGAACCCAACTAATGAAAAACTGTTTTTT
TRBJ1-1 | TRBV12-3/TRBV12-4 | . | . | CASSFPSQGTSEAFF | TGTGCCAGCAGTTTCCCCTCTCAGGGGACGTCTGAAGCTTTCTTT
TRBJ2-3 | TRBV27 | . | . | CASSLGGRTDTQYF | TGTGCCAGCAGTTTAGGGGGGCGCACAGATACGCAGTATTTT
TRBJ2-1 | TRBV12-3/TRBV12-4 | . | . | CATRWGTDNEQFF | TGTGCCACCAGGTGGGGCACGGACAATGAGCAGTTCTTC
TRBJ1-6 | TRBV5-6 | . | . | CASSLYPTSRSSPLHF | TGTGCCAGCAGCTTGTACCCGACCTCCCGGAGTTCACCCCTCCACTTT
TRBJ1-5 | TRBV12-3/TRBV12-4 | TRBD1 | few | CASSAQGNQPQHF | TGTGCCAGCAGTGCACAGGGGAATCAGCCCCAGCATTTT
TRBJ2-5 | TRBV18 | . | few | CASSDGQQETQYF | TGTGCCAGCTCCGACGGACAGCAAGAGACCCAGTACTTC
TRBJ2-6 | TRBV7-2 | . | once | CASSLPSIGAGANVLTF | TGTGCCAGCAGCTTACCCTCTATAGGTGCTGGGGCCAACGTCCTGACTTTC
TRBJ1-1 | TRBV20-1 | . | few | CSATGALNTEAFF | TGCAGTGCTACGGGGGCTCTGAACACTGAAGCTTTCTTT
TRBJ2-1 | TRBV29-1 | . | . | CSVVLFSYNEQFF | TGCAGCGTTGTACTTTTCTCCTACAATGAGCAGTTCTTC
TRBJ2-1 | TRBV27 | TRBD2 | . | CASSLRGLGVYNEQFF | TGTGCCAGCAGTTTAAGGGGACTAGGGGTGTACAATGAGCAGTTCTTC
TRBJ1-4 | TRBV9 | TRBD1 | few | CASQGANNEKLFF | TGTGCCAGCCAGGGGGCGAATAATGAAAAACTGTTTTTT
TRBJ1-1 | TRBV20-1 | . | . | CSAREEGSTEAFF | TGCAGTGCTAGAGAGGAGGGCAGCACTGAAGCTTTCTTT
TRBJ2-3 | TRBV6-4 | . | . | CASSEQQGHTDTQYF | TGTGCCAGCAGTGAACAACAGGGCCACACAGATACGCAGTATTTT
TRBJ2-2 | TRBV12-3/TRBV12-4 | . | few | CASSSLSPVGAGELFF | TGTGCCAGCAGTTCTCTCTCCCCGGTTGGCGCCGGGGAGCTGTTTTTT
TRBJ2-7 | TRBV4-2 | . | few | CASSPLEGSYEQYF | TGTGCCAGCAGCCCCCTGGAGGGATCCTACGAGCAGTACTTC
TRBJ2-7 | TRBV10-3 | . | . | CAISDYSSYEQYF | TGTGCCATCAGTGATTACTCCTCCTACGAGCAGTACTTC
TRBJ2-1 | TRBV6-1 | TRBD2 | . | CASMRTSGGSSYNEQFF | TGTGCCAGCATGAGGACTAGCGGGGGCAGCTCCTACAATGAGCAGTTCTTC
TRBJ2-5 | TRBV20-1 | . | . | CSARVPLGQETQYF | TGCAGTGCTAGGGTTCCTTTGGGACAAGAGACCCAGTACTTC
TRBJ2-3 | TRBV29-1 | TRBD2 | . | CSVEVGSGGATDTQYF | TGCAGCGTTGAAGTAGGAAGCGGGGGGGCCACAGATACGCAGTATTTT
TRBJ2-3 | TRBV20-1 | TRBD1 | . | CSATQNRGQDTQYF | TGCAGTGCTACCCAAAACAGGGGGCAAGATACGCAGTATTTT
TRBJ1-5 | TRBV6-5 | . | . | CASSYGPGRNQPQHF | TGTGCCAGCAGTTACGGGCCAGGCCGCAATCAGCCCCAGCATTTT
TRBJ2-5 | TRBV12-3/TRBV12-4 | . | few | CASSPSRAPGGETQYF | TGTGCCAGCAGTCCCTCTAGGGCCCCCGGAGGAGAGACCCAGTACTTC
TRBJ1-5 | TRBV6-5 | . | few | CASSYHAIKGSSNQPQHF | TGTGCCAGCAGTTACCACGCAATTAAAGGGTCGAGCAATCAGCCCCAGCATTTT
TRBJ1-1 | TRBV6-5 | . | . | CASSYSAQGNTEAFF | TGTGCCAGCAGTTACAGCGCCCAGGGGAACACTGAAGCTTTCTTT
TRBJ2-1 | TRBV27 | TRBD1 | . | CASSPGQGWDEQFF | TGTGCCAGCAGTCCCGGACAGGGATGGGATGAGCAGTTCTTC
TRBJ2-3 | TRBV20-1 | TRBD2 | many | CSARLSRGGGTSTDTQYF | TGCAGTGCTAGACTTAGCCGAGGCGGGGGAACTAGCACAGATACGCAGTATTTT
TRBJ2-1 | TRBV20-1 | . | . | CSARVGSSYNEQFF | TGCAGTGCTAGAGTAGGGAGCTCCTACAATGAGCAGTTCTTC
TRBJ2-7 | TRBV2 | TRBD1 | . | CASTGKGQGSGEQYF | TGTGCCAGCACAGGGAAAGGACAGGGGTCCGGCGAGCAGTACTTC
TRBJ2-7 | TRBV12-3/TRBV12-4 | . | few | CASKSDSRTYEQYF | TGTGCCAGCAAGTCGGACTCGCGCACCTACGAGCAGTACTTC
TRBJ1-1 | TRBV29-1 | . | few | CSVEAGTEAFF | TGCAGCGTTGAAGCTGGGACAGAAGCTTTCTTT
TRBJ2-3 | TRBV12-3/TRBV12-4 | . | . | CASSSRASTDTQYF | TGTGCCAGCAGTTCTCGAGCTAGCACAGATACGCAGTATTTT
TRBJ2-7 | TRBV10-2 | . | . | CASSLNPSYEQYF | TGCGCCAGCAGTCTAAACCCGAGCTACGAGCAGTACTTC
TRBJ2-2 | TRBV18 | . | few | CASSPRSPSLNTGELFF | TGTGCCAGCTCACCCCGAAGTCCGAGTCTGAACACCGGGGAGCTGTTTTTT
TRBJ2-1 | TRBV20-1 | TRBD1 | few | CSAGGQVNEQFF | TGCAGTGCTGGGGGACAGGTAAATGAGCAGTTCTTC
TRBJ1-1 | TRBV6-5 | . | . | CASSYGEGTEAFF | TGTGCCAGCAGTTACGGGGAAGGCACTGAAGCTTTCTTT
TRBJ2-1 | TRBV9 | TRBD2 | . | CASSGSIGTSDAEQFF | TGTGCCAGCAGCGGATCCATCGGGACTAGCGACGCCGAGCAGTTCTTC
TRBJ2-7 | TRBV7-9 | TRBD2 | . | CASSSPGGSYEQYF | TGTGCCAGCAGCTCCCCCGGGGGGTCCTACGAGCAGTACTTC
TRBJ1-4 | TRBV12-3/TRBV12-4 | . | . | CASSLTRREKLFF | TGTGCCAGCAGTTTAACTCGTCGGGAAAAACTGTTTTTT
TRBJ1-1 | TRBV9 | . | . | CASSPMNTEAFF | TGTGCCAGCAGCCCCATGAACACTGAAGCTTTCTTT
TRBJ2-1 | TRBV3-1 | . | few | CASSQGRAGNEQFF | TGTGCCAGCAGCCAAGGGCGAGCGGGTAATGAGCAGTTCTTC
TRBJ1-1 | TRBV20-1 | . | . | CSASTGGNTEAFF | TGCAGTGCTAGCACGGGGGGGAACACTGAAGCTTTCTTT
TRBJ2-3 | TRBV27 | TRBD2 | few | CASSTVAGGLTDTQYF | TGTGCCAGCAGTACCGTCGCGGGGGGATTGACAGATACGCAGTATTTT
TRBJ2-1 | TRBV15 | . | few | CATSRDLLRLDNEQFF | TGTGCCACCAGCAGAGACCTCCTACGACTGGACAATGAGCAGTTCTTC
TRBJ1-5 | TRBV28 | . | once | CASSLGFWGRNQPQHF | TGTGCCAGCAGTTTAGGGTTCTGGGGTCGCAATCAGCCCCAGCATTTT
TRBJ1-1 | TRBV20-1 | . | few | CSARLQMRTEAFF | TGCAGTGCTAGGCTCCAGATGCGGACTGAAGCTTTCTTT
TRBJ1-3 | TRBV12-3/TRBV12-4 | . | . | CASGGLVGTIYF | TGTGCCTCCGGGGGGTTGGTGGGCACCATATATTTT
TRBJ2-5 | TRBV20-1 | . | few | CSASPDIQETQYF | TGCAGTGCTAGCCCGGACATACAAGAGACCCAGTACTTC
TRBJ2-5 | TRBV7-2 | TRBD2 | . | CASSLGGLAFQETQYF | TGTGCCAGCAGCTTAGGGGGACTAGCGTTCCAAGAGACCCAGTACTTC
TRBJ2-1 | TRBV29-1 | . | many | CSVEARVPYNEQFF | TGCAGCGTGGAGGCCAGGGTCCCCTACAATGAGCAGTTCTTC
TRBJ2-7 | TRBV6-2/TRBV6-3 | . | . | CASSLIEPVYEQYF | TGTGCCAGCAGCCTCATCGAACCCGTCTACGAGCAGTACTTC